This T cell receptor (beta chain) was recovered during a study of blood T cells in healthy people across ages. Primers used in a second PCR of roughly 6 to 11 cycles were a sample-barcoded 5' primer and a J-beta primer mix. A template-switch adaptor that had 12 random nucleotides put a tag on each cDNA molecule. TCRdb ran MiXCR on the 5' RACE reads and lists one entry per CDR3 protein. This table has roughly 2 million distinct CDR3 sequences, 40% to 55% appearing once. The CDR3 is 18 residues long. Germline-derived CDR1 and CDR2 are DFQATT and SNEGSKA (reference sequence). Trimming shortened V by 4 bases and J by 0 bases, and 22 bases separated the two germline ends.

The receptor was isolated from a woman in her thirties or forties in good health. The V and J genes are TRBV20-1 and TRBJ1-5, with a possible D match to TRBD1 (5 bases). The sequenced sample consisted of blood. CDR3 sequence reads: CSAIESGRRGVSNQPQHF. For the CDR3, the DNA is TGCAGTGCTATCGAATCGGGGAGGAGGGGAGTTAGCAATCAGCCCCAGCATTTT.